What follows are 13 T cell receptor beta chains derived from one specimen sequenced in a study of T-cell reconstitution after alpha-beta-depleted transplantation in children. A TCRbeta library incorporating unique molecular identifiers was prepared. TCRdb reprocessed the PCR reads with MiXCR, giving one entry per CDR3 protein. The data show roughly 790,000 distinct CDR3 sequences, roughly 16% seen once. The sample in question was PBMCs, mostly from graft donor cells, obtained 360 days after TCRalphabeta/CD19-depleted stem cell transplant. These receptors all stem from a male patient younger than 18 who had a stem cell transplant for acute lymphoblastic leukemia, so the T cells may come from the graft donor.

In this sample, this clonotype turned up many times. The gene calls are TRBV7-6 and TRBJ1-1; D not certain. Germline CDR1 and CDR2: SGHVS and FNYEAQ. The CDR3 is 14 amino acids. V shed 1 base and J shed 3 bases, with 9 bases lying between them. CDR3 region: CASSLDLLDTEAFF. The CDR3 DNA reads as TGTGCCAGCAGCTTAGATTTGTTGGACACTGAAGCTTTCTTT.

This clonotype was seen only a few times. The rearrangement joins TRBV12-3 or TRBV12-4 to TRBJ2-5; a possible D gene is TRBD1 (5 bases). Trimming cost V 10 bases and J 5 bases, with 20 bases left between them. The CDR3 contains 14 residues. The CDR3, as DNA: TGTGCCACCAGCCCAGGTGGCGCAGGGGAGACCCAGTACTTC. The encoded protein is CATSPGGAGETQYF.

This clonotype was observed a few times. This chain uses TRBV6-2 or TRBV6-3 with TRBJ2-5, with D hard to call. V was cut by 9 bases and J by 5 bases, with 19 bases left in between. CDR3 size: 14 residues. Germline V CDR1 and CDR2: MNHEY, SVGEGT. The CDR3 loop is CASGRPPPDETQYF. The CDR3 DNA sequence: TGTGCCAGTGGACGGCCTCCTCCGGACGAGACCCAGTACTTC.

The chain employs TRBV12-3 or TRBV12-4 and TRBJ1-1, with TRBD1 as a possible D gene (5 bases). V was shortened by 2 bases and J by 11 bases, with 15 bases between the two germline ends. The CDR3 consists of 13 residues. As DNA, the CDR3 is TGTGCCAGCAGTTTATCAGGGAGCCGGTGGGCTTTCTTT. It codes for CASSLSGSRWAFF.

This clonotype occurred many times. The CDR3 protein is CASSLASPQDTQYF. The CDR3 nucleotides read TGCGCCAGCAGCTTAGCTAGTCCCCAAGATACGCAGTATTTT. The chain joins TRBV5-1 to TRBJ2-3; D unresolved. Trimming removed 2 bases from V and 5 bases from J, with 12 bases in between. The germline gives CDR1 SGHRS, CDR2 YFSETQ. CDR3 size: 14 residues.

V gene TRBV28 combines with J gene TRBJ2-7, with 11 bases matching TRBD2. Germline V gene data show CDR1 as MDHEN and CDR2 as SYDVKM. CDR3 length: 18 residues. Trimming removed 5 bases from V and 4 bases from J; junction bases left unmatched: 16. The CDR3 spells CASSLDEVLAGVEYEQYF. CDR3 nucleotide sequence: TGTGCCAGCAGTCTCGACGAAGTACTAGCGGGAGTCGAGTACGAGCAGTACTTC.

The chain couples TRBV4-2 to TRBJ2-7; D is unresolved. Germline V gene lookup returns CDR1 LGHNA and CDR2 YNFKEQ. The CDR3 is made up of 13 amino acids. Deletions cut 8 bases from V and 5 bases from J, with 16 bases between. CDR3 amino acids: CASGPGLRHEQYF. The CDR3 DNA sequence: TGTGCCAGCGGCCCCGGGCTCCGCCACGAGCAGTACTTC.

This clonotype was seen repeatedly, ten times or more. The genes are TRBV20-1 and TRBJ2-3; D possibly corresponds to TRBD1 (6 bases). The CDR3 totals 13 residues. Trimming stripped 0 bases from V and 4 bases from J, with 8 bases between. Germline values: CDR1 DFQATT, CDR2 SNEGSKA (reference sequence). The CDR3 bases are TGCAGTGCTAGAGAACAGGGTTCAGATACGCAGTATTTT. Its protein product is CSAREQGSDTQYF.

The genes are TRBV11-2 and TRBJ2-3, with 8 bases that match TRBD2. Germline assignment: CDR1 SGHAT and CDR2 FQNNGV. This CDR3 comprises 14 residues. The V segment lost 1 base and the J segment 6 bases; nucleotides outside the gene matches: 3. The CDR3 DNA sequence: TGTGCCAGCAGCTTAGTAGCGGGATGGGATACGCAGTATTTT. As protein: CASSLVAGWDTQYF.

V and J are TRBV12-3 or TRBV12-4 and TRBJ2-7; TRBD1 might be the D (6 bases). The V end was cut by 6 bases, the J end by 5 bases, with 17 bases between. The CDR3 extends over 14 amino acids. The DNA for the CDR3 is TGTGCCAGCAGCTATTTAAACAGGGTCAACGAGCAGTACTTC. Protein product: CASSYLNRVNEQYF.

J is TRBJ2-7 and V is TRBV7-9; D perhaps matches TRBD2 (5 bases). Trimming took off 5 bases at V and 1 base at J, with 18 bases between the two ends. The CDR3 covers 16 residues. Germline V CDR1 and CDR2: SEHNR, FQNEAQ (reference sequence). The CDR3 sequence is CASSQQGRESSYEQYF. The CDR3 DNA is TGTGCCAGCAGCCAACAAGGAAGGGAGTCGTCCTACGAGCAGTACTTC.

This clonotype has a count of ten or more. This sequence joins TRBV5-5 and TRBJ2-1; TRBD2 matches at 8 bases. V shed 1 base, J shed 1 base, and the junction held 1 base outside the gene matches. Looked up from germline, CDR1 is SGHKS and CDR2 is YYEKEE (reference sequence). This CDR3 is 15 amino acids long. This chain's CDR3 is CASSLRLASYNEQFF. CDR3 bases: TGTGCCAGCAGCTTGAGACTAGCGTCCTACAATGAGCAGTTCTTC.

The gene calls are TRBV20-1 and TRBJ2-7; 9 bases line up with TRBD2. Germline V gives CDR1 DFQATT, CDR2 SNEGSKA (reference sequence). Trimming cost V 0 bases and J 0 bases; bases outside gene matches: 9. CDR3 size: 17 residues. CDR3 nucleotide sequence: TGCAGTGCTAGAGACCCCCGAGGAGCGGGAGGCTCCTACGAGCAGTACTTC. Encoded protein: CSARDPRGAGGSYEQYF.